Presented here are 27 T cell receptor beta chains from one specimen sequenced in a study of response to subunit inactivated influenza vaccine (dated by TCRdb to between 2018 and 2020). Libraries were made using RT-PCR. TCRdb lists the instrument as Illumina HiSeq 2500. TCRdb trimmed public reads at Q25 via fastp, called clones via MiXCR and kept in-frame beta chains. Here each entry gathers all rows of one CDR3 protein and keeps the most common genes and DNA. The sample data list under 800,000 distinct CDR3 sequences, and around 14% of these were observed just once. The ten largest clones represent less than 7% of the sample. Sequencing used PBMCs from blood, obtained 14 days before vaccination. The receptors originated from a man between 45 and 60 years old who received an inactivated influenza vaccine. Donor details come from another sample of the same person, matched by shared clones.

This clonotype has just a few counts. This chain uses TRBV6-2 or TRBV6-3 with TRBJ2-7; no firm D call. Trimming took off 3 bases at V and 3 bases at J, with 6 bases between the two ends. The CDR3 covers 12 residues. Germline V gene lookup returns CDR1 MNHEY and CDR2 SVGEGT. The CDR3 spells CASSYLRYEQYF. The CDR3 coding sequence is TGTGCCAGCAGTTATCTCCGCTACGAGCAGTACTTC.

The chain carries TRBV6-2 or TRBV6-3 and TRBJ2-1, with TRBD1 identical over 7 bases. The V and J ends lost 5 bases and 0 bases, in that order; junction bases with no gene match: 10. CDR1 is MNHEY and CDR2 is SVGEGT in the germline V gene. The CDR3 has 17 amino acids. The CDR3 coding sequence is TGTGCCAGCAGTGGACCTGAAGGGGGCCCCTCCTACAATGAGCAGTTCTTC. Amino acid sequence: CASSGPEGGPSYNEQFF.

The gene calls are TRBV7-9 and TRBJ2-1; 9 bases agree with TRBD1. Germline CDR1 reads SEHNR; CDR2 reads FQNEAQ (reference sequence). V lost 6 bases, J lost 6 bases, and 9 bases stayed unmatched. This CDR3 has 15 residues. DNA of the CDR3: TGTGCCAGCAGTTTTGGGCTGACAGGGGGCAATGAGCAGTTCTTC. Its translation: CASSFGLTGGNEQFF.

In its sample, this clonotype was seen many times. The genes are TRBV24-1 and TRBJ2-1, with D tentatively TRBD2 (6 bases). Germline loops: CDR1 KGHDR, CDR2 SFDVKD. This CDR3 region has 11 residues. Deletions cut 9 bases from V and 4 bases from J, with 6 bases between. The CDR3 DNA reads as TGTGCCACCGGGGGGTACAATGAGCAGTTCTTC. It encodes CATGGYNEQFF.

The chain uses TRBV12-3 or TRBV12-4 and TRBJ1-5, with 8 bases aligning to TRBD1. With V trimmed by 4 bases and J by 3 bases, 11 bases remained unmatched. The CDR3 has 17 amino acids. CDR3 sequence reads: CASSSGQGLGYNQPQHF. The CDR3 bases are TGTGCCAGCAGTTCCGGACAGGGCTTGGGGTACAATCAGCCCCAGCATTTT.

This clonotype was detected only a few times. The CDR3 coding sequence is TGTGCCTGGAGAAGTGGGGTTCTGTTGTCCGAGCAGTACTTC. This codes for CAWRSGVLLSEQYF. This rearrangement joins TRBV30 to TRBJ2-7, with unresolved D. CDR1 and CDR2 (germline): GTSNPN, SVGIG (reference sequence). Trimming removed 3 bases from V and 6 bases from J, with 18 bases in between. The CDR3 sequence is 14 residues long.

V gene TRBV4-1 combines with J gene TRBJ1-4; D is undetermined. V dropped 4 bases and J dropped 6 bases, with 15 bases sitting between them. Germline CDR1 reads MGHRA; CDR2 reads YSYEKL. CDR3 length equals 15 residues. The CDR3 bases are TGCGCCAGCAGCCGCAAGACATCCTGGGATGAAAAACTGTTTTTT. Its translation: CASSRKTSWDEKLFF.

This clonotype was seen only once. A read error is possible here, since a much larger clone lies one base away. The chain combines TRBV7-9 with TRBJ2-3; 7 bases match TRBD1. Per germline, CDR1 SEHNR and CDR2 FQNEAQ (reference sequence). V was pared by 5 bases and J by 2 bases, with 7 bases of the junction left unmatched. This CDR3 region has 15 residues. DNA for the CDR3: TGTGCCAGCAGCCGGGGACAGAGGGACACAGATACGCAGTATTTT. It encodes CASSRGQRDTDTQYF. The full variable domain, completed using reference TRBV7-9 and TRBJ2-3, is DTGVSQNPRHKITKRGQNVTFRCDPISEHNRLYWYRQTLGQGPEFLTYFQNEAQLEKSRLLSDRFSAERPKGSFSTLEIQRTEQGDSAMYLCASSRGQRDTDTQYFGPGTRLTVL.

This clonotype was counted only a few times. V and J are TRBV4-3 and TRBJ1-4, with TRBD1 as a possible D gene (5 bases). Germline V gene sequence: CDR1 LGHNA, CDR2 YSLEER. The CDR3 contains 14 residues. The V and J ends lost 0 bases and 8 bases respectively, with 10 bases between them. CDR3 amino acids: CASSQERGGEKLFF. Here the CDR3 DNA reads TGCGCCAGCAGCCAAGAAAGGGGAGGGGAAAAACTGTTTTTT.

This clonotype occurred a few times. The chain links TRBV19 to TRBJ2-7; a weak D match, TRBD2 (7 bases). V was clipped by 3 bases and J by 4 bases, with 16 bases between them. The CDR3 contains 15 residues. Germline loops: CDR1 LNHDA, CDR2 SQIVND (reference sequence). The CDR3: CASSILPGGQYEQYF. CDR3 nucleotides: TGTGCCAGTAGTATCTTACCGGGGGGACAATACGAGCAGTACTTC.

This clonotype has just a few counts. This chain connects TRBV7-2 to TRBJ2-1; the D is unclear. The CDR3 extends over 16 amino acids. The V gene lost 5 bases and the J gene lost 7 bases, with 21 bases spanning the gap. The germline gives CDR1 SGHTA, CDR2 FQGNSA. CDR3 in DNA: TGTGCCAGCAGCCCCATGTCGGCCCCCCTGGTAAATGAGCAGTTCTTC. Protein sequence: CASSPMSAPLVNEQFF.

This clonotype was picked up many times. V is TRBV5-1 and J is TRBJ2-2; D assignment may be TRBD1 or TRBD2 (5 bases each). The CDR3 is 15 residues long. V was shortened by 4 bases and J by 0 bases, with 10 bases between the two germline ends. Per the germline V gene, CDR1 is SGHRS and CDR2 is YFSETQ. This CDR3 is CASSRDGSNTGELFF. The CDR3 region has the DNA TGCGCCAGCAGCAGGGACGGCTCGAACACCGGGGAGCTGTTTTTT.

The chain joins TRBV7-2 to TRBJ1-2; D gene ambiguous. The length of the CDR3 is 15 residues. The germline V gene encodes CDR1 SGHTA and CDR2 FQGNSA. V was trimmed by 5 bases and J by 0 bases, leaving 13 bases between them. The CDR3 region is CASSPQTTANYGYTF. The CDR3 DNA reads as TGTGCCAGCAGCCCACAAACTACAGCTAACTATGGCTACACCTTC. Complete variable domain (other parts from reference TRBV7-2 and TRBJ1-2): GAGVSQSPSNKVTEKGKDVELRCDPISGHTALYWYRQSLGQGLEFLIYFQGNSAPDKSGLPSDRFSAERTGGSVSTLTIQRTQQEDSAVYLCASSPQTTANYGYTFGSGTRLTVV.

This clonotype was counted a few times. V gene TRBV5-1 combines with J gene TRBJ2-1, with D perhaps matching TRBD1 (6 bases). This CDR3 region has 14 residues. Germline values: CDR1 SGHRS, CDR2 YFSETQ. V was shortened by 3 bases and J by 8 bases, with 15 bases between the two germline ends. The CDR3: CASSSTGFGDEQFF. DNA for the CDR3: TGCGCCAGCAGCTCAACAGGGTTCGGAGATGAGCAGTTCTTC.

This chain connects TRBV9 to TRBJ1-1; 7 nucleotides align to TRBD1. This CDR3 contains 15 residues. CDR1 and CDR2 from the germline V gene are SGDLS and YYNGEE. V was pared by 3 bases and J by 10 bases, with 15 bases of the junction left unmatched. The CDR3 sequence: CASSGVLGTDLGAFF. The CDR3 DNA sequence: TGTGCCAGCAGCGGGGTTTTAGGGACAGACCTTGGAGCTTTCTTT. The whole variable domain, filled in from reference TRBV9 and TRBJ1-1, reads DSGVTQTPKHLITATGQRVTLRCSPRSGDLSVYWYQQSLDQGLQFLIQYYNGEERAKGNILERFSAQQFPDLHSELNLSSLELGDSALYFCASSGVLGTDLGAFFGQGTRLTVV.

The V and J genes are TRBV28 and TRBJ2-7; D is uncertain. Germline CDR1 MDHEN, CDR2 SYDVKM. Trimming pared 2 bases from V and 5 bases from J, leaving 7 bases between. The CDR3 extends over 12 amino acids. The CDR3 DNA reads as TGTGCCAGCAGTTTACAGGAAAACGAGCAGTACTTC. Its protein product is CASSLQENEQYF.

This clonotype occurred a few times. CDR3 sequence reads: CASSLARGPRTEQYF. The DNA of the CDR3 is TGTGCCAGCAGCTTAGCCAGGGGCCCCAGGACCGAGCAGTACTTC. The chain couples TRBV7-2 to TRBJ2-7; D may be TRBD1 (6 bases). Germline V lookup: CDR1 SGHTA, CDR2 FQGNSA. The CDR3 totals 15 residues. Trimming took off 0 bases at V and 6 bases at J, with 15 bases between the two ends.

This clonotype was picked up a small number of times. The chain recombines TRBV4-3 with TRBJ2-2, with 7 positions matching TRBD1. Germline values: CDR1 LGHNA, CDR2 YSLEER. The CDR3 has 14 amino acids. V shed 4 bases and J 7 bases; nucleotides not matched to a gene: 6. The CDR3 DNA follows: TGCGCCAGCAGCCGGTTACAGGGGAACGGGGAGCTGTTTTTT. This translates into CASSRLQGNGELFF.

The chain combines TRBV5-1 with TRBJ2-4; the D call may be TRBD1 or TRBD2 (5 bases each). V was pared by 5 bases and J by 8 bases, with 17 bases between. Germline V gene sequence: CDR1 SGHRS, CDR2 YFSETQ. CDR3 length equals 14 residues. CDR3 amino acids: CASRRPGVGDIQYF. CDR3 in DNA: TGCGCCAGCAGGCGCCCCGGGGTGGGGGACATTCAGTACTTC.

There are a few counts of this clonotype. The CDR3 bases are TGTGCCAGCAGCGGCAGAAATACCTACGAGCAGTACTTC. Amino acid sequence: CASSGRNTYEQYF. V and J are TRBV2 and TRBJ2-7; no reliable D call. The V gene lost 6 bases and the J gene lost 2 bases, with 11 bases spanning the gap. Germline V lookup: CDR1 SNHLY, CDR2 FYNNEI. The CDR3 is made up of 13 amino acids.

This clonotype was seen a handful of times. The chain uses TRBV9 and TRBJ2-7; D gene ambiguous. Trimming stripped 4 bases from V and 5 bases from J, with 19 bases between. CDR3 length: 15 residues. Per germline, CDR1 SGDLS and CDR2 YYNGEE. CDR3 loop: CASSTSFARSDEQYF. The CDR3 coding sequence is TGTGCCAGCAGCACTTCTTTCGCTAGGAGCGACGAGCAGTACTTC.

The DNA for the CDR3 is TGTGCCAGCAGCTCCGGGGGCCCAACTTTCTCCTACGAGCAGTACTTC. Its translation is CASSSGGPTFSYEQYF. The chain has TRBV7-2 and TRBJ2-7, with D perhaps assigned TRBD1 or TRBD2 (6 bases each). Trimming cost V 4 bases and J 0 bases, with 16 bases left between them. Per germline, CDR1 SGHTA and CDR2 FQGNSA. The CDR3 is 16 residues long.

The chain's CDR3 is CASSTPTLSYEQYF. CDR3 DNA: TGTGCCAGCAGTACACCTACACTCTCCTACGAGCAGTACTTC. The chain employs TRBV12-3 or TRBV12-4 and TRBJ2-7; D unresolved. With 5 bases removed from V and 0 bases from J, the gap between germline ends came to 11 bases. The CDR3 spans 14 residues.

The sample holds many counts of this clonotype. The chain carries TRBV5-1 and TRBJ2-7, with 7 bases aligning to TRBD1. CDR1 is SGHRS, CDR2 YFSETQ, per germline. The CDR3 is 15 amino acids. The V segment lost 3 bases and the J segment 4 bases; nucleotides outside the gene matches: 10. This CDR3 reads CASSSRDSGGYEQYF. The CDR3 DNA sequence: TGCGCCAGCAGCTCCCGGGACAGCGGTGGGTACGAGCAGTACTTC.

The chain recombines TRBV27 with TRBJ2-3, with D unclear. V was clipped by 6 bases and J by 1 base, with 5 bases between them. Germline-derived CDR1 and CDR2 are MNHEY and SMNVEV (reference sequence). This CDR3 spans 12 amino acids. CDR3: CASRERTDTQYF. The DNA of the CDR3 is TGTGCCAGCAGGGAACGCACAGATACGCAGTATTTT.

A few counts support this clonotype. The chain is built from TRBV5-8 and TRBJ2-7; 11 bases align to TRBD1. Germline V lookup: CDR1 SGHTS, CDR2 YDEGEE. V lost 6 bases, J lost 7 bases, and 12 bases stayed unmatched. The CDR3 extends over 15 amino acids. The CDR3 is CASTPPDRGRWEQYF. CDR3 nucleotide sequence: TGTGCCAGCACCCCGCCGGACAGGGGGCGGTGGGAGCAGTACTTC.

This clonotype turned up a few times. The chain links TRBV29-1 to TRBJ2-1; TRBD2 matches at 11 bases. This CDR3 is built from 18 residues. Germline loops: CDR1 SQVTM, CDR2 ANQGSEA. The V gene end was trimmed by 6 bases and the J gene end by 4 bases; junction bases not matched to a gene: 17. In DNA, the CDR3 is TGCAGCGTGTCCCTTGGGCTAGCGGGAGGTTTTAGGTACAATGAGCAGTTCTTC. Amino acids: CSVSLGLAGGFRYNEQFF.